This T cell receptor beta chain came from a study of blood T cells in healthy people across ages. Then a second PCR, running roughly 7 to 11 cycles, was carried out with a sample-barcoded 5' primer and a J-beta primer mix. TCRdb called the 5' RACE reads again in MiXCR, with one record for every CDR3 protein. This table has hundreds of thousands of distinct CDR3 sequences, around 42% appearing once. Study-wide results and caveats: Observed TCR beta diversity showed a strong correlation with the percentage of naive T cells as measured by flow cytometry.

Worth noting for this clonotype: The antigen is undetermined. Germline and junction disagree at one end, which may indicate a read error.

The CDR3 runs to 16 residues. Germline lookup yields CDR1 KGHSH and CDR2 LQKENI. V usage is TRBV18 and J usage is TRBJ2-6, with 7 positions matching TRBD1. The source is a man aged 60 to 75 in good health. Sequencing was performed on blood. The CDR3 sequence: CASSPNRGSGVNVLTF. CDR3 DNA: TGTGCCAGCTCACCAAACAGGGGCTCTGGGGTCAACGTCCTGACTTTC. The variable domain in full, with the rest retrieved from reference TRBV18 and TRBJ2-6, is NAGVMQNPRHLVRRRGQEARLRCSPMKGHSHVYWYRQLPEEGLKFMVYLQKENIIDESGMPKERFSAEFPKEGPSILRIQQVVRGDSAAYFCASSPNRGSGVNVLTFGAGSRLTVL.